The rows below give T cell receptor beta chains drawn from one sample of a study of CD8+CD57+ T cells in acquired aplastic anemia. MiXCR, applied by TCRdb to the reads, yields one record per CDR3 protein. The sample has 200,000 or so distinct CDR3 sequences, about 64% seen once. The sequencing sample was made of sorted CD4+, CD8+, or CD8+CD57+ T cells (not recorded which) from PBMCs. The receptors shown here come from a human donor with severe aplastic anemia or a healthy control (not recorded which). CDR3s include the opening cysteine and the closing phenylalanine or tryptophan. Rows give clone size only sometimes, using once, few, many, or a class for an expanded clone.

J gene | CDR3 length | clone size | V gene | CDR3 protein
TRBJ1-1 | 11 | few | TRBV5-6 | CASSLGTRAFF
TRBJ2-5 | 15 | - | TRBV20-1 | CSARDEKGLPEVQYF
TRBJ2-7 | 17 | - | TRBV7-3 | CASSLRSGTSGYNEQYF
TRBJ2-7 | 14 | few | TRBV30 | CAWSPRTYTYEQYF
TRBJ2-4 | 15 | - | TRBV10-3 | CAISDGVGKYNEQYF
TRBJ2-1 | 14 | - | TRBV5-1 | CASSLTSANNERFF
TRBJ1-3 | 15 | - | TRBV4-2 | CASSQDEGSGNTIYF
TRBJ2-7 | 13 | - | TRBV7-6 | CASSREGAYEQYF
TRBJ2-2 | 13 | - | TRBV19 | CASSIRGIGELFF
TRBJ1-2 | 15 | - | TRBV10-3 | CASSPMPKGDYGYTF
TRBJ2-7 | 14 | - | TRBV10-3 | CAIRATGGDYEQYF
TRBJ2-2 | 14 | - | TRBV7-2 | CASSSQGAGGELFF
TRBJ2-7 | 15 | - | TRBV7-2 | CASRASHVPVFEQYF
TRBJ2-2 | 13 | few | TRBV29-1 | CSVDSHFTGELFF